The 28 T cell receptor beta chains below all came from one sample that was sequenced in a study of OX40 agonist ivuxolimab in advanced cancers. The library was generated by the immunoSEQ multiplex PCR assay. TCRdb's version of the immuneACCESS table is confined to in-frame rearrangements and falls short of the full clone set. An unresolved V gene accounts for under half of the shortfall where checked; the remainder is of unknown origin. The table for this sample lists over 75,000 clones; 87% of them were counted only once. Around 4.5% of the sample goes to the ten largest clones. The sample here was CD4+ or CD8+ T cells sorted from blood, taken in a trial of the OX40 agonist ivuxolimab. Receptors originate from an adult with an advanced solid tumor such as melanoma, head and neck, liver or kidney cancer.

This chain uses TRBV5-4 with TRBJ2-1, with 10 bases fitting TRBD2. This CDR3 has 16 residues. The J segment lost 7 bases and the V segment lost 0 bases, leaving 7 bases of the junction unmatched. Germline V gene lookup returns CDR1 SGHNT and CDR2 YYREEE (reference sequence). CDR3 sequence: CASSLDPGLAQNEQFF. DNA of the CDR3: TGTGCCAGCAGCTTGGACCCGGGACTAGCGCAAAATGAGCAGTTCTTC.

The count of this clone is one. CDR3 residues: CAWSAFRGDNEQYF. CDR3 coding DNA: TGTGCCTGGAGTGCCTTTCGGGGGGACAACGAGCAGTACTTC. The rearrangement links TRBV30 to TRBJ2-7; tentative D call: TRBD2 (7 bases). V lost 1 base and J lost 5, with 15 bases in between. Germline lookup yields CDR1 GTSNPN and CDR2 SVGIG (reference sequence). The CDR3 is 14 residues long. Variable domain in full (rest from reference TRBV30 and TRBJ2-7): SQTIHQWPATLVQPVGSPLSLECTVEGTSNPNLYWYRQAAGRGLQLLFYSVGIGQISSEVPQNLSASRPQDRQFILSSKKLLLSDSGFYLCAWSAFRGDNEQYFGPGTRLTVT.

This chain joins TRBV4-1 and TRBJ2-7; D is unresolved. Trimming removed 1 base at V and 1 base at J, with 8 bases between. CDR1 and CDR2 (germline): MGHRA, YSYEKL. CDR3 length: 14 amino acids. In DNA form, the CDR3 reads TGCGCCAGCAGCCAAGGGGCAGCTTCCTACGAGCAGTACTTC. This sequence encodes CASSQGAASYEQYF.

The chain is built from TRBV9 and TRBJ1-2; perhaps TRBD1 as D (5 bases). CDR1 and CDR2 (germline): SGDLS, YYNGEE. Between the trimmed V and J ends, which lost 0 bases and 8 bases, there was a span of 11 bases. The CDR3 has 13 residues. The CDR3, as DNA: TGTGCCAGCAGCGTAGGCCCACAGGAAGGCTACACCTTC. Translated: CASSVGPQEGYTF.

The CDR3 region has the DNA TGTGCCAGCAGCGCCGGGACAGGGGCAAACACCATATATTTT. Protein: CASSAGTGANTIYF. V gene TRBV9 combines with J gene TRBJ1-3; 10 nucleotides line up with TRBD1. The germline gives CDR1 SGDLS, CDR2 YYNGEE. This CDR3 region has 14 residues. With 3 bases clipped from V and 6 bases from J, the junction kept 3 bases outside the gene matches.

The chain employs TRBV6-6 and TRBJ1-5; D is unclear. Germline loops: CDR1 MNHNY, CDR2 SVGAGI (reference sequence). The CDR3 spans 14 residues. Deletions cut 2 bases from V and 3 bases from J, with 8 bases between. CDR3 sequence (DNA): TGTGCCAGCAGTTACCGGGAGACCAATCAGCCCCAGCATTTT. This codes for CASSYRETNQPQHF.

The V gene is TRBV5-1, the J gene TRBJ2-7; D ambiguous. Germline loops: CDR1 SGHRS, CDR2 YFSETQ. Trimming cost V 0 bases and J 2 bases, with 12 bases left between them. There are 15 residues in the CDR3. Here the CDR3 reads CASSLGQPTPYEQYF. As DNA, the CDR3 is TGCGCCAGCAGCTTGGGGCAGCCGACACCCTACGAGCAGTACTTC.

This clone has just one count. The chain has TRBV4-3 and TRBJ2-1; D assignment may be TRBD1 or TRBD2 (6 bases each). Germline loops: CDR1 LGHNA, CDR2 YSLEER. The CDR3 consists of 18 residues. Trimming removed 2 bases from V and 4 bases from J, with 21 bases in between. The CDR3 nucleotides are TGCGCCAGCAGCCAAAAGGGGGGATCGGGGGCTTCTTACAATGAGCAGTTCTTC. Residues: CASSQKGGSGASYNEQFF.

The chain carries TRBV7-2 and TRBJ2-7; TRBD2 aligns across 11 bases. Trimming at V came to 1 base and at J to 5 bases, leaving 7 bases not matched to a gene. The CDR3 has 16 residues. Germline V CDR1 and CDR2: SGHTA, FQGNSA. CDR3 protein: CASSLVPSGRINEQYF. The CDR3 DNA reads TGTGCCAGCAGCTTAGTGCCTAGCGGGAGGATTAACGAGCAGTACTTC.

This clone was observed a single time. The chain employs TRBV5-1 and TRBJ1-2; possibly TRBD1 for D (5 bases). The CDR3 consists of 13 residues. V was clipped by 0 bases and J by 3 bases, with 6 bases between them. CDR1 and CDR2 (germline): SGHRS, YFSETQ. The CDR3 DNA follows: TGCGCCAGCAGCTTGGGAGGGGACTATGGCTACACCTTC. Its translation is CASSLGGDYGYTF.

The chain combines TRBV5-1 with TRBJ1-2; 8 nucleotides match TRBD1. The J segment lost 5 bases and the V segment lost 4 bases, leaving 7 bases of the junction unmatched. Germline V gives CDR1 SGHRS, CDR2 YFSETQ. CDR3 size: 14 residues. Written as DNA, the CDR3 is TGCGCCAGCAGCAATGGACAGGGCCCATATGGCTACACCTTC. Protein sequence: CASSNGQGPYGYTF.

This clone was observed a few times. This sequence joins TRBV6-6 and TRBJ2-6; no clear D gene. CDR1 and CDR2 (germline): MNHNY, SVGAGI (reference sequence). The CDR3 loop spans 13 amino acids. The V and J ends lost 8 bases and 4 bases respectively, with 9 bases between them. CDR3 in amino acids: CASAVKGANVLTF. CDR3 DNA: TGTGCCAGCGCGGTGAAGGGGGCCAACGTCCTGACTTTC.

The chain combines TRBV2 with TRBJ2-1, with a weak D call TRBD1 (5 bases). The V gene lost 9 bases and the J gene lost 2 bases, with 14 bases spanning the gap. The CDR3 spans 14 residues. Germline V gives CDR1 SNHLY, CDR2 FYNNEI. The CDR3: CASSPREPYNEQFF. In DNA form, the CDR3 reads TGTGCCAGTTCCCCCAGGGAACCCTACAATGAGCAGTTCTTC.

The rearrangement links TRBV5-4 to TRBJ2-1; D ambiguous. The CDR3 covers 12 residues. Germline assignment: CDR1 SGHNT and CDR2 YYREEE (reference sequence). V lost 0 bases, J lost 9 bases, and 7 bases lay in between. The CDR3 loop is CASSLVLGEQFF. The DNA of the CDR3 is TGTGCCAGCAGCTTGGTCCTAGGTGAGCAGTTCTTC.

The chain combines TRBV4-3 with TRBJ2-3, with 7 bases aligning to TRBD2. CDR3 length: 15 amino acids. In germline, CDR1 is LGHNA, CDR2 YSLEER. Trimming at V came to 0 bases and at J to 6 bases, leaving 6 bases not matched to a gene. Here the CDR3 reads CASSQEGLAADTQYF. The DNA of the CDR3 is TGCGCCAGCAGCCAAGAGGGCCTAGCGGCGGATACGCAGTATTTT.

The chain's CDR3 is CASSRGVGLAGGTNIQYF. The CDR3 bases are TGTGCCAGCAGCCGGGGTGTGGGACTAGCGGGAGGTACTAACATTCAGTACTTC. This chain links TRBV5-4 with TRBJ2-4; 15 nucleotides agree with TRBD2. The CDR3 contains 18 residues. Unmatched junction bases numbered 12, after V lost 4 bases and J lost 7 bases. The germline CDR1 and CDR2 sequences are SGHNT and YYREEE (reference sequence).

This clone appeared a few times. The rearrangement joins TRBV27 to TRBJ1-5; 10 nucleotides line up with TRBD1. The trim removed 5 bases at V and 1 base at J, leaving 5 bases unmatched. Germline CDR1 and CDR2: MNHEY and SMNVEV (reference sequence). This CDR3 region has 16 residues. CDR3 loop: CASSPGQGVSNQPQHF. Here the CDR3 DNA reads TGTGCCAGCAGTCCCGGACAGGGGGTAAGCAATCAGCCCCAGCATTTT.

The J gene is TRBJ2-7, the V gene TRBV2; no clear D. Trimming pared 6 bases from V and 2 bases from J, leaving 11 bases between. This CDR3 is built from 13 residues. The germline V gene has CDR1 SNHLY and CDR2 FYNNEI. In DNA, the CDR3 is TGTGCCAGCAGAGTTTTAGGAACCTACGAGCAGTACGTC. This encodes CASRVLGTYEQYV.

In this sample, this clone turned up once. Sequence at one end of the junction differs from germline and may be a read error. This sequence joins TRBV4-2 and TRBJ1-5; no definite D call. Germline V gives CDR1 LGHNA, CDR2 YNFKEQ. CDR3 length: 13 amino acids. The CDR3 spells CVSSQDQLQPQHF. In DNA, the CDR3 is TGTGTCAGCAGCCAAGATCAGCTTCAGCCCCAGCATTTT.

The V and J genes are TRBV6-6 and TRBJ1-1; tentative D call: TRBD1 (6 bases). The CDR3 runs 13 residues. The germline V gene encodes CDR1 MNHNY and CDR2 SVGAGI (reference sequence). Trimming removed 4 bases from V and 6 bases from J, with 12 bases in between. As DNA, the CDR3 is TGTGCCAGCAGTTCGCGGGGGCTTGCTGAAGCTTTCTTT. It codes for CASSSRGLAEAFF.

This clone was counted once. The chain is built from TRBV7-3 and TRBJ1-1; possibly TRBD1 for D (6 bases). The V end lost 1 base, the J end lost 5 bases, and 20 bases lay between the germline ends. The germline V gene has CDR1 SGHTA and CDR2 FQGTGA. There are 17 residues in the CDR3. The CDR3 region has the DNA TGTGCCAGCAGCTTAATTGGACTCCAGGGAGGGGGAACTGAAGCTTTCTTT. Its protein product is CASSLIGLQGGGTEAFF.

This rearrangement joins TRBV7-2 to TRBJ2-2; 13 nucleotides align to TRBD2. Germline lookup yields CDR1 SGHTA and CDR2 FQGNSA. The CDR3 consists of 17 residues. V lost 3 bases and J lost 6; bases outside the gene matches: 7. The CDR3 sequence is CASSFTSGRAMAGELFF. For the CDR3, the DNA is TGTGCCAGCAGCTTTACTAGCGGGAGGGCCATGGCCGGGGAGCTGTTTTTT.

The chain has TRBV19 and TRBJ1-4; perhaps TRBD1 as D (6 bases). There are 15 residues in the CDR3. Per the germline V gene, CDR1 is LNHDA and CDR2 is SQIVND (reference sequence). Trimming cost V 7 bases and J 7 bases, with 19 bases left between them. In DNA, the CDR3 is TGTGCCAGTACAGCCGGCCGGGGGCCGGGTGAAAAACTGTTTTTT. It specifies CASTAGRGPGEKLFF.

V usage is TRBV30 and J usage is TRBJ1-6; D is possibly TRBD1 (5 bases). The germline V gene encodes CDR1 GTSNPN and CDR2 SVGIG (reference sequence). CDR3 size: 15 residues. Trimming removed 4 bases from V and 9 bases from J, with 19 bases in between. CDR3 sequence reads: CAWTDKGTPPSPLHF. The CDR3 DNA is TGTGCCTGGACGGATAAAGGGACGCCCCCTTCACCCCTCCACTTT.

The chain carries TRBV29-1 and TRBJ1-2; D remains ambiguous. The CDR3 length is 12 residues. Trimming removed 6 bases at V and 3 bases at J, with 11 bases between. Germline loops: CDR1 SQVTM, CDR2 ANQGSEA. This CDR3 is CSVAASDYGYTF. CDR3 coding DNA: TGCAGCGTCGCGGCGTCTGACTATGGCTACACCTTC.

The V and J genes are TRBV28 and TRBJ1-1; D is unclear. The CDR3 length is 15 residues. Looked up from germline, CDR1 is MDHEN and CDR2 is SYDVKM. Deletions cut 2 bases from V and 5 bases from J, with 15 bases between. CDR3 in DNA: TGTGCCAGCAGTTTACCGGTTTATAGTGGGACTGAAGCTTTCTTT. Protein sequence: CASSLPVYSGTEAFF.

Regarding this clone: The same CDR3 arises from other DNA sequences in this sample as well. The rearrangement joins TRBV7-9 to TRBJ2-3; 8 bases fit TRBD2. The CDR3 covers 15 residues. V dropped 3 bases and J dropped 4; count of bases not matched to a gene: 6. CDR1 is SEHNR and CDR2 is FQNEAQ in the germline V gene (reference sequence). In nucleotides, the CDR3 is TGTGCCAGCAGCTTTAGGGCGGGAGGCGCAGATACGCAGTATTTT. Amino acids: CASSFRAGGADTQYF. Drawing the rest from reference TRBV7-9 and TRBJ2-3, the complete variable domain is DTGVSQNPRHKITKRGQNVTFRCDPISEHNRLYWYRQTLGQGPEFLTYFQNEAQLEKSRLLSDRFSAERPKGSFSTLEIQRTEQGDSAMYLCASSFRAGGADTQYFGPGTRLTVL.

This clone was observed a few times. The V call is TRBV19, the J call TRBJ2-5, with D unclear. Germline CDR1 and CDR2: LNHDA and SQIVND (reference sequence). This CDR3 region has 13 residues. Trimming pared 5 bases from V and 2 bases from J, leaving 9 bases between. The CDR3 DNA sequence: TGTGCCAGTAGTGAAGGGCGGCAAGAGACCCAGTACTTC. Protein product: CASSEGRQETQYF. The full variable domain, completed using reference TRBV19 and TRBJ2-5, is DGGITQSPKYLFRKEGQNVTLSCEQNLNHDAMYWYRQDPGQGLRLIYYSQIVNDFQKGDIAEGYSVSREKKESFPLTVTSAQKNPTAFYLCASSEGRQETQYFGPGTRLLVL.